The 16 T cell receptor beta chains below all came from one sample that was sequenced in a study of blood T cells in healthy people across ages. The second PCR ran roughly 6 to 11 cycles with a sample-barcoded 5' primer and J-beta primers. MiXCR was run by TCRdb on the 5' RACE reads, yielding one entry per CDR3 protein. Among under 2 million distinct CDR3 sequences listed, 30% to 40% were seen once. The sample was blood. The receptor set was obtained from a woman under 40 in good health.

The chain joins TRBV20-1 to TRBJ1-2, with a possible D match to TRBD1 (5 bases). V was shortened by 4 bases and J by 7 bases, with 13 bases between the two germline ends. CDR3 size: 12 residues. CDR1 and CDR2 from the germline V gene are DFQATT and SNEGSKA (reference sequence). The CDR3 region is CSANPTGGGYTF. In DNA, the CDR3 is TGCAGTGCTAACCCGACTGGGGGTGGCTACACCTTC.

Points on this clonotype: A junction end diverges from the germline sequence, so it may reflect a read error. The chain recombines TRBV12-3 or TRBV12-4 with TRBJ2-2; a possible D gene is TRBD1 (6 bases). The CDR3 extends over 17 amino acids. DNA of the CDR3: TGTGCCAGCAGTGTTGGAACTAACAGGGAGAACACCGGGGAGCGGTTTTTT. Translation gives CASSVGTNRENTGERFF.

V and J are TRBV20-1 and TRBJ2-1, with TRBD1 as a possible D gene (5 bases). The germline V and J ends were trimmed by 0 bases and 12 bases, with 15 bases remaining between them. CDR3 length: 13 residues. Germline-derived CDR1 and CDR2 are DFQATT and SNEGSKA (reference sequence). CDR3 in DNA: TGCAGTGCTAGAGATCGAGACCTAGGGGTGCAGTTCTTC. This sequence encodes CSARDRDLGVQFF.

Here the CDR3 DNA reads TGTGCCAGCAGCCTTGGTCCCATTCAGGGGTATAATGAAAAACTGTTTTTT. This encodes CASSLGPIQGYNEKLFF. V and J are TRBV7-2 and TRBJ1-4; tentative D call: TRBD1 (6 bases). Per the germline V gene, CDR1 is SGHTA and CDR2 is FQGNSA. The CDR3 spans 17 residues. The ends were cut back, 5 bases at V and 4 bases at J, with 20 bases in the middle.

This sequence joins TRBV6-2 or TRBV6-3 and TRBJ2-1; D not certain. This CDR3 has 17 residues. Germline CDR1 MNHEY, CDR2 SVGEGT. The ends were cut back, 2 bases at V and 0 bases at J, with 14 bases in the middle. CDR3 sequence: CASSYRKGQVSYNEQFF. In DNA, the CDR3 is TGTGCCAGCAGTTACAGGAAAGGGCAAGTCTCCTACAATGAGCAGTTCTTC.

The rearrangement uses TRBV7-3 and TRBJ2-1; a weak D match, TRBD2 (6 bases). The V gene's germline CDR1 is SGHTA and CDR2 FQGTGA. V gave up 4 bases and J gave up 3 bases, with 16 bases separating them. The CDR3 totals 16 residues. CDR3 coding DNA: TGTGCCAGCAGCTCCCCCGGGAGCCAAAACTACAATGAGCAGTTCTTC. Translated: CASSSPGSQNYNEQFF.

The V call is TRBV3-1, the J call TRBJ2-5, with no clear D. Trimming cost V 4 bases and J 5 bases, with 14 bases left between them. Germline assignment: CDR1 LGHDT and CDR2 YNNKEL (reference sequence). The CDR3 length is 14 residues. CDR3 in DNA: TGTGCCAGCAGCCGCGGACCAAGTGGGGAGACCCAGTACTTC. This encodes CASSRGPSGETQYF.

This clonotype was found a few times. The chain carries TRBV20-1 and TRBJ1-1; D gene ambiguous. Germline values: CDR1 DFQATT, CDR2 SNEGSKA (reference sequence). Between the trimmed V and J ends, which lost 3 bases and 8 bases, there was a span of 13 bases. This CDR3 has 12 amino acids. Written as DNA, the CDR3 is TGCAGTGCTAGCCTCCGGGTAGGAGAAGCTTTCTTT. It specifies CSASLRVGEAFF.

The chain links TRBV24-1 to TRBJ1-5; 10 nucleotides line up with TRBD1. J gave up 5 bases and V 3 bases, and 15 bases lay outside the gene matches. Germline lookup yields CDR1 KGHDR and CDR2 SFDVKD. This CDR3 is 19 amino acids long. The CDR3 sequence is CATSDPRTGGFPSYQPQHF. The CDR3, as DNA: TGTGCCACCAGTGATCCCCGGACAGGGGGTTTCCCCTCTTATCAGCCCCAGCATTTT.

This clonotype was detected a few times. This sequence joins TRBV5-1 and TRBJ2-5, with D perhaps matching TRBD1 or TRBD2 (7 bases each). Germline CDR1 is SGHRS and CDR2 is YFSETQ. The V gene lost 3 bases and the J gene lost 1 base, with 13 bases spanning the gap. The CDR3 contains 15 residues. The CDR3 DNA reads TGCGCCAGCAGCTCACAGGGGAGGGTCCAAGAGACCCAGTACTTC. Its translation: CASSSQGRVQETQYF.

The chain carries TRBV27 and TRBJ1-1, with unresolved D. Trimming took 7 bases from V and 3 from J, leaving 6 bases between them. CDR3 length: 11 amino acids. Germline V gene data show CDR1 as MNHEY and CDR2 as SMNVEV (reference sequence). The CDR3, as DNA: TGTGCCAGCATCCTACACACTGAAGCTTTCTTT. Amino acids: CASILHTEAFF.

The chain joins TRBV7-3 to TRBJ2-7; TRBD2 matches at 9 bases. The CDR3 is made up of 14 amino acids. V lost 3 bases and J lost 5; bases outside the gene matches: 5. Germline loops: CDR1 SGHTA, CDR2 FQGTGA. The CDR3, as DNA: TGTGCCAGCAGCTTGGGACTAGCCAGCAACGAGCAGTACTTC. This gives the protein CASSLGLASNEQYF. Full variable domain (remainder filled in from reference TRBV7-3 and TRBJ2-7): GAGVSQTPSNKVTEKGKYVELRCDPISGHTALYWYRQSLGQGPEFLIYFQGTGAADDSGLPNDRFFAVRPEGSVSTLKIQRTERGDSAVYLCASSLGLASNEQYFGPGTRLTVT.

There are a few counts of this clonotype. J is TRBJ2-3 and V is TRBV29-1; 9 nucleotides align to TRBD2. Germline trimming cut 3 bases from V and 6 bases from J; bases unmatched to any gene: 7. Germline V gene data show CDR1 as SQVTM and CDR2 as ANQGSEA. The CDR3 sequence is 14 residues long. The CDR3 nucleotides are TGCAGCGTTGAGTGGCTAGCGGGATCCGATACGCAGTATTTT. Amino acids: CSVEWLAGSDTQYF.

This clonotype was seen more than once but under ten times. The chain carries TRBV4-1 and TRBJ1-1; a weak D match, TRBD1 (5 bases). Germline values: CDR1 MGHRA, CDR2 YSYEKL. Trimming cost V 2 bases and J 11 bases, with 21 bases left between them. The CDR3 has 15 amino acids. CDR3 DNA: TGCGCCAGCAGCCAAATCGCGGACACACCCAGAGAGGCTTTCTTT. This translates into CASSQIADTPREAFF.

The chain employs TRBV27 and TRBJ1-2; 10 bases align to TRBD1. The germline V gene has CDR1 MNHEY and CDR2 SMNVEV (reference sequence). The CDR3 is made up of 15 amino acids. J lost 4 bases, V lost 5 bases, and 7 bases had no gene match. CDR3 bases: TGTGCCAGCAGTCCTGACAGGGGGCGCGGCTATGGCTACACCTTC. Encoded protein: CASSPDRGRGYGYTF.

This chain links TRBV20-1 with TRBJ2-5; 9 nucleotides match TRBD1. This CDR3 is 15 amino acids long. The germline V gene has CDR1 DFQATT and CDR2 SNEGSKA (reference sequence). The V and J ends lost 3 bases and 6 bases, in that order; junction bases with no gene match: 11. The CDR3, as DNA: TGCAGTGCTAGTTCTGGCCCGGGACAGGGAAAGACCCAGTACTTC. This encodes CSASSGPGQGKTQYF.